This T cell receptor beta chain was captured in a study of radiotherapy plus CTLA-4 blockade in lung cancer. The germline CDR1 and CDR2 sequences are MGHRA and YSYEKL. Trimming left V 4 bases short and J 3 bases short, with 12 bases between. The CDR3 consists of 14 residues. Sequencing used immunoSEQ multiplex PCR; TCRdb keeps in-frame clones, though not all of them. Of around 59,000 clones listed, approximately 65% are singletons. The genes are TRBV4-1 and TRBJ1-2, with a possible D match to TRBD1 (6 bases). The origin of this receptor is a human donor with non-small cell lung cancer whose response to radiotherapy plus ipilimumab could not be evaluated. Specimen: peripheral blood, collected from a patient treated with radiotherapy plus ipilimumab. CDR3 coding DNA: TGCGCCAGCAGCCTCCTACAGGGTTACTATGGCTACACCTTC. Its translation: CASSLLQGYYGYTF.